The 25 T cell receptor beta chains below all came from one sample that was sequenced in a study of OX40 agonist ivuxolimab in advanced cancers. TCRdb's table, derived via immunoSEQ multiplex PCR, lists solely in-frame clones and lacks some. The sample shows some 83,000 clones, 70% to 90% of them seen only once. Here the sequenced sample was CD4+ or CD8+ T cells sorted from blood, taken in a trial of the OX40 agonist ivuxolimab. Receptor source: an adult with an advanced solid tumor such as melanoma, head and neck, liver or kidney cancer.

CDR3 region: CASSFGGDKNSPLHF. The CDR3 DNA sequence: TGTGCCAGCAGCTTCGGCGGGGACAAGAATTCACCCCTCCACTTT. The J gene is TRBJ1-6, the V gene TRBV7-2, with D possibly matching TRBD1 (6 bases). V was pared by 3 bases and J by 7 bases, with 13 bases between. Germline values: CDR1 SGHTA, CDR2 FQGNSA. The CDR3 has 15 residues. The full variable domain, with the rest looked up from reference TRBV7-2 and TRBJ1-6, is GAGVSQSPSNKVTEKGKDVELRCDPISGHTALYWYRQSLGQGLEFLIYFQGNSAPDKSGLPSDRFSAERTGGSVSTLTIQRTQQEDSAVYLCASSFGGDKNSPLHFGNGTRLTVT.

The chain links TRBV18 to TRBJ1-1, with 7 bases that match TRBD1. Germline-derived CDR1 and CDR2 are KGHSH and LQKENI. The CDR3 length is 13 residues. The V and J ends lost 0 bases and 8 bases, in that order; junction bases with no gene match: 3. The CDR3 nucleotides read TGTGCCAGCTCACCACCTCAGGGGGTCGAAGCTTTCTTT. Amino acid sequence: CASSPPQGVEAFF.

The CDR3 spells CASARGGVAYEQYF. In nucleotides, the CDR3 is TGTGCCAGCGCCCGTGGGGGGGTGGCCTACGAGCAGTACTTC. This chain connects TRBV11-2 to TRBJ2-7; the match to TRBD2 covers 7 bases. The ends lost 8 bases at V and 2 bases at J; junction bases unmatched: 9. The CDR3 runs to 14 residues. Germline V gene lookup returns CDR1 SGHAT and CDR2 FQNNGV.

CDR3 in amino acids: CASSLTDTQYF. CDR3 nucleotides: TGTGCCAGCAGCCTAACAGATACGCAGTATTTT. The chain recombines TRBV7-2 with TRBJ2-3; no clear D. Germline assignment: CDR1 SGHTA and CDR2 FQGNSA. Deletions cut 5 bases from V and 3 bases from J, with 3 bases between. The CDR3 extends over 11 amino acids.

This sequence joins TRBV5-6 and TRBJ2-5; no reliable D call. The length of the CDR3 is 14 residues. Germline loops: CDR1 SGHDT, CDR2 YYEEEE. V shed 2 bases and J shed 4 bases, with 12 bases lying between them. The CDR3 reads CASSFWATRETQYF. CDR3 DNA: TGTGCCAGCAGCTTCTGGGCGACTCGAGAGACCCAGTACTTC.

This chain joins TRBV7-2 and TRBJ1-2, with no clear D. With 3 bases removed from V and 2 bases from J, the gap between germline ends came to 7 bases. The CDR3 contains 13 residues. CDR1 is SGHTA and CDR2 is FQGNSA in the germline V gene. Here the CDR3 DNA reads TGTGCCAGCAGCTTTCCAGAGAACTATGGCTACACCTTC. Translation gives CASSFPENYGYTF. The full variable domain, with the rest looked up from reference TRBV7-2 and TRBJ1-2, is GAGVSQSPSNKVTEKGKDVELRCDPISGHTALYWYRQSLGQGLEFLIYFQGNSAPDKSGLPSDRFSAERTGGSVSTLTIQRTQQEDSAVYLCASSFPENYGYTFGSGTRLTVV.

The V call is TRBV5-1, the J call TRBJ2-1, with 7 bases that match TRBD2. The CDR3 runs 13 residues. In germline, CDR1 is SGHRS, CDR2 YFSETQ. V trimming: 0 bases; J trimming: 9 bases; junction bases outside the gene matches: 3. The CDR3 protein is CASSLDGRAEQFF. The CDR3 coding sequence is TGCGCCAGCAGCTTGGATGGGAGGGCTGAGCAGTTCTTC.

The chain combines TRBV2 with TRBJ1-6; 7 nucleotides align to TRBD1. Germline values: CDR1 SNHLY, CDR2 FYNNEI. This CDR3 comprises 15 residues. V lost 6 bases and J lost 6; bases outside the gene matches: 8. The CDR3 protein is CASRLDRASNSPLHF. The CDR3 DNA is TGTGCCAGCAGACTCGACAGGGCTTCTAATTCACCCCTCCACTTT.

The chain employs TRBV6-6 and TRBJ2-1; D is unclear. Germline V gene sequence: CDR1 MNHNY, CDR2 SVGAGI (reference sequence). Trimming took off 4 bases at V and 7 bases at J, with 8 bases between the two ends. This CDR3 is 12 amino acids long. CDR3 DNA: TGTGCCAGCAGTTCCCCTGGAAATGAGCAGTTCTTC. Translation gives CASSSPGNEQFF.

The chain carries TRBV4-3 and TRBJ2-3; D unresolved. CDR1 is LGHNA and CDR2 is YSLEER in the germline V gene. The CDR3 consists of 14 residues. Trimming left V 0 bases short and J 4 bases short, with 8 bases between. The CDR3 sequence: CASSQDWASDTQYF. CDR3 nucleotide sequence: TGCGCCAGCAGCCAAGACTGGGCTTCAGATACGCAGTATTTT.

With regard to this clone: At one end the junction does not follow the germline gene, possibly because of a read error. The genes are TRBV18 and TRBJ2-3; tentative D call: TRBD2 (6 bases). CDR3 length: 16 amino acids. Germline lookup yields CDR1 KGHSH and CDR2 LQKENI. CDR3 in amino acids: CATSPFEGTSTDTQYF. Here the CDR3 DNA reads TGTGCCACCTCACCATTCGAGGGGACTAGCACAGATACGCAGTATTTT.

This chain joins TRBV28 and TRBJ2-7; 7 nucleotides align to TRBD2. Germline CDR1 is MDHEN and CDR2 is SYDVKM. This CDR3 comprises 17 residues. J lost 6 bases, V lost 5 bases, and 19 bases had no gene match. DNA for the CDR3: TGTGCCAGCAGTCCGTCGGGTGCAGGGAGGGCCCCGCGCGAGCAGTACTTC. Protein: CASSPSGAGRAPREQYF.

This clone came up once. The chain has TRBV4-3 and TRBJ1-3; no definite D call. This CDR3 has 16 amino acids. The germline V gene has CDR1 LGHNA and CDR2 YSLEER. V was trimmed by 0 bases and J by 0 bases, leaving 9 bases between them. Here the CDR3 DNA reads TGCGCCAGCAGCCAAGAAAAGGGTTTCTCTGGAAACACCATATATTTT. Translating gives CASSQEKGFSGNTIYF.

V is TRBV28 and J is TRBJ2-7, with D maybe TRBD1 (5 bases). Germline V lookup: CDR1 MDHEN, CDR2 SYDVKM. Between the trimmed V and J ends, which lost 3 bases and 2 bases, there was a span of 14 bases. This CDR3 has 15 residues. The CDR3 spells CASSLFPGPTYEQYF. The DNA for the CDR3 is TGTGCCAGCAGTTTGTTTCCAGGGCCAACCTACGAGCAGTACTTC.

This clone occurred a few times. The sample holds other DNA sequences that translate to the same CDR3. The rearrangement joins TRBV18 to TRBJ2-5; D call uncertain. Germline V gene lookup returns CDR1 KGHSH and CDR2 LQKENI. The CDR3 length is 12 residues. The V and J ends lost 2 bases and 5 bases respectively, with 6 bases between them. CDR3 in amino acids: CASSPTRETQYF. CDR3 nucleotide sequence: TGTGCCAGCTCACCAACGCGGGAGACCCAGTACTTC.

This chain links TRBV6-1 with TRBJ1-3; tentative D call: TRBD1 (5 bases). Trimming took 4 bases from V and 3 from J, leaving 16 bases between them. CDR3 length equals 16 residues. Germline CDR1 MNHNS, CDR2 SASEGT. The CDR3 coding sequence is TGTGCCAGCAGTGTCGAGAGGGGAGGGTTTGGAAACACCATATATTTT. This encodes CASSVERGGFGNTIYF.

CDR3 nucleotides: TGCGCCAGCAGCTTGCCCGGGGGGTCAGATACGCAGTATTTT. It codes for CASSLPGGSDTQYF. This chain connects TRBV5-1 to TRBJ2-3; 7 nucleotides agree with TRBD2. Germline V gives CDR1 SGHRS, CDR2 YFSETQ. The CDR3 totals 14 residues. The V and J ends lost 1 base and 4 bases, in that order; junction bases with no gene match: 3.

J is TRBJ2-1 and V is TRBV19; 8 nucleotides line up with TRBD2. CDR3 length equals 14 residues. J lost 5 bases, V lost 11 bases, and 11 bases had no gene match. The germline V gene has CDR1 LNHDA and CDR2 SQIVND (reference sequence). The CDR3 loop reads CASSRGGTDNEQFF. In nucleotides, the CDR3 is TGTGCCTCTAGCCGGGGGGGTACTGACAATGAGCAGTTCTTC.

This clone showed up just once. The chain carries TRBV20-1 and TRBJ2-2; D not certain. Germline lookup yields CDR1 DFQATT and CDR2 SNEGSKA (reference sequence). The CDR3 length is 11 residues. V lost 6 bases and J lost 5, with 7 bases in between. The CDR3 coding sequence is TGCAGTGCCCTTAAGACCGGGGAGCTGTTTTTT. It specifies CSALKTGELFF.

The chain has TRBV15 and TRBJ2-2; TRBD2 might be the D (6 bases). The CDR3 has 15 residues. From germline, CDR1 is LNHNV and CDR2 YYDKDF (reference sequence). Trimming cost V 4 bases and J 4 bases, with 13 bases left between them. The CDR3 DNA is TGTGCCACCAGCACCCGGACTACACCCACCGGGGAGCTGTTTTTT. It translates to CATSTRTTPTGELFF.

The rearrangement joins TRBV30 to TRBJ1-5; no definite D call. The length of the CDR3 is 13 residues. Germline loops: CDR1 GTSNPN, CDR2 SVGIG (reference sequence). The V and J ends lost 0 bases and 3 bases respectively, with 6 bases between them. CDR3 nucleotide sequence: TGTGCCTGGAGTGTCTCCAACAATCAGCCCCAGCATTTT. Encoded protein: CAWSVSNNQPQHF. Full variable domain (missing parts from reference TRBV30 and TRBJ1-5): SQTIHQWPATLVQPVGSPLSLECTVEGTSNPNLYWYRQAAGRGLQLLFYSVGIGQISSEVPQNLSASRPQDRQFILSSKKLLLSDSGFYLCAWSVSNNQPQHFGDGTRLSIL.

As concerns this clone: Different DNA sequences within this sample yield the same CDR3. The V gene is TRBV9, the J gene TRBJ2-3; TRBD1 is a possible D gene (5 bases). Germline values: CDR1 SGDLS, CDR2 YYNGEE. V lost 2 bases and J lost 0, with 13 bases in between. The CDR3 extends over 16 amino acids. The CDR3 DNA reads as TGTGCCAGCAGCGTTGGATGGGGCGGAAGCACAGATACGCAGTATTTT. It encodes CASSVGWGGSTDTQYF.

The rearrangement links TRBV28 to TRBJ1-6; 7 bases are a match to TRBD1. Germline CDR1 reads MDHEN; CDR2 reads SYDVKM. V was clipped by 5 bases and J by 7 bases; unmatched bases: 11. The CDR3 contains 16 residues. The CDR3 here is CASSTRGQNLNSPLHF. The CDR3 DNA is TGTGCCAGCAGTACCAGGGGACAGAACTTAAATTCACCCCTCCACTTT.

The CDR3, as DNA: TGTGCCAGCAGCCAATTCCCGATTAATAATTCACCCCTCCACTTT. Amino acids: CASSQFPINNSPLHF. This chain joins TRBV4-2 and TRBJ1-6; no firm D call. CDR3 size: 15 residues. From germline, CDR1 is LGHNA and CDR2 YNFKEQ. V dropped 2 bases and J dropped 5 bases, with 10 bases sitting between them.

This chain uses TRBV6-6 with TRBJ2-3; a possible D gene is TRBD2 (6 bases). Looked up from germline, CDR1 is MNHNY and CDR2 is SVGAGI (reference sequence). This CDR3 contains 15 residues. The V end was cut by 4 bases, the J end by 1 base, with 12 bases between. The CDR3 spells CASSLKGLGTDTQYF. In DNA form, the CDR3 reads TGTGCCAGCAGTTTGAAGGGACTGGGCACAGATACGCAGTATTTT.